Each of the 4 T cell receptor beta chains below was sequenced from the same sample in a study of T cell responses to AZD1222 COVID-19 vaccine. TCRdb's copy holds only in-frame clones and misses some; the assay was immunoSEQ multiplex PCR. The sample has roughly 46,000 clones; about nine tenths are singletons. Sequenced here: peripheral blood, sampled 28 days after the second AZD1222 dose. The receptors derive from an adult who received the AZD1222 COVID-19 vaccine.

The rearrangement uses TRBV21-1 and TRBJ2-1. TRBV21-1 is a recognized pseudogene. The CDR3 totals 16 residues. The CDR3 coding sequence is TGTGCCAGCAGCAAAAGGCCCCCCGGGCGAGACAATGAGCAGTTCTTC. It encodes CASSKRPPGRDNEQFF.

This chain uses TRBV2 with TRBJ1-5; 7 bases fit TRBD1. Germline loops: CDR1 SNHLY, CDR2 FYNNEI. CDR3 size: 15 residues. The ends lost 2 bases at V and 6 bases at J; junction bases unmatched: 7. The CDR3 region has the DNA TGTGCCAGCAGTGAATGGTCAGGGGGGATTCAGCCCCAGCATTTT. The encoded protein is CASSEWSGGIQPQHF.

The V call is TRBV20-1, the J call TRBJ2-1; the match to TRBD2 covers 11 bases. The V and J ends lost 3 bases and 6 bases, in that order; junction bases with no gene match: 10. This CDR3 contains 16 residues. In germline, CDR1 is DFQATT, CDR2 SNEGSKA (reference sequence). CDR3 in DNA: TGCAGTGCTAGTACCCCAGCTAGCGGGAGGCCCAATGAGCAGTTCTTC. Translated, it gives CSASTPASGRPNEQFF.

V usage is TRBV7-3 and J usage is TRBJ1-2; a weak D match, TRBD1 (5 bases). V was shortened by 5 bases and J by 8 bases, with 18 bases between the two germline ends. Per germline, CDR1 SGHTA and CDR2 FQGTGA. The CDR3 length is 14 residues. The CDR3: CASSPGTALEGYTF. The CDR3 nucleotides are TGTGCCAGCAGCCCCGGGACGGCCTTGGAGGGCTACACCTTC.